The 16 T cell receptor beta chains given below trace back to one sample, sequenced in a study of OX40 agonist ivuxolimab in advanced cancers. Assay used: immunoSEQ multiplex PCR; TCRdb lists only in-frame clones, some missing. The repertoire holds over 55,000 clones, with about 80% as singletons. The sequenced sample was CD4+ or CD8+ T cells sorted from blood, obtained in a trial of the OX40 agonist ivuxolimab. Receptor source: an adult with an advanced solid tumor such as melanoma, head and neck, liver or kidney cancer.

This chain joins TRBV30 and TRBJ2-3; 10 bases agree with TRBD2. Germline lookup yields CDR1 GTSNPN and CDR2 SVGIG (reference sequence). The CDR3 runs 16 residues. After removal of 0 bases from V and 3 bases from J, the junction contained 6 bases not matched to a gene. The CDR3 region is CAWSVTIAGGTDTQYF. Written as DNA, the CDR3 is TGTGCCTGGAGTGTAACTATAGCGGGGGGTACAGATACGCAGTATTTT.

This chain links TRBV30 with TRBJ1-1; D uncertain. Trimming took off 3 bases at V and 11 bases at J, with 10 bases between the two ends. The germline V gene encodes CDR1 GTSNPN and CDR2 SVGIG (reference sequence). The CDR3 length is 10 residues. In nucleotides, the CDR3 is TGTGCCTGGAGCGCTCAAACCGCTTTCTTT. Translation: CAWSAQTAFF.

This clone was detected only a few times. The V call is TRBV21-1, the J call TRBJ1-6. TRBV21-1 is recorded as a pseudogene. The CDR3 runs to 11 residues. The CDR3 bases are TGTGCCAGCATGCCCAATTCACCCCTCCACTTT. Its translation is CASMPNSPLHF.

This clone has a single count. This chain connects TRBV19 to TRBJ1-2, with a tentative D call TRBD1 (5 bases). The CDR3 runs 18 residues. Germline V CDR1 and CDR2: LNHDA, SQIVND (reference sequence). V gave up 1 base and J gave up 3 bases, with 21 bases separating them. CDR3 DNA: TGTGCCAGTAGTATAGGTATTTCCAGGCGGGACGCTTACTATGGCTACACCTTC. Its protein product is CASSIGISRRDAYYGYTF.

This clone was seen ten or more times. The CDR3, as DNA: TGTGCCTGGAGTGTACTCAGCCGCCAGCGTCTCTACGAGCAGTACTTC. Protein: CAWSVLSRQRLYEQYF. V gene TRBV30 combines with J gene TRBJ2-7, with unresolved D. The CDR3 has 16 residues. Germline V gene lookup returns CDR1 GTSNPN and CDR2 SVGIG (reference sequence). Trimming removed 0 bases from V and 3 bases from J, with 18 bases in between.

The chain recombines TRBV19 with TRBJ2-5, with D maybe TRBD1 (6 bases). The germline CDR1 and CDR2 sequences are LNHDA and SQIVND (reference sequence). CDR3 size: 14 residues. The germline V and J ends were trimmed by 4 bases and 1 base, with 10 bases remaining between them. The CDR3 DNA reads as TGTGCCAGTAGTACTACAGGGTTCCAAGAGACCCAGTACTTC. Translated: CASSTTGFQETQYF.

The CDR3 spells CASSLQGTAKAFF. CDR3 in DNA: TGTGCCAGCAGCTTACAAGGGACAGCTAAAGCTTTCTTT. The chain carries TRBV7-3 and TRBJ1-1; 7 bases are a match to TRBD1. V trimming: 2 bases; J trimming: 9 bases; junction bases outside the gene matches: 6. This CDR3 is built from 13 residues. Germline CDR1 SGHTA, CDR2 FQGTGA. The full variable domain, in which reference TRBV7-3 and TRBJ1-1 provide the parts outside the CDR3, is GAGVSQTPSNKVTEKGKYVELRCDPISGHTALYWYRQSLGQGPEFLIYFQGTGAADDSGLPNDRFFAVRPEGSVSTLKIQRTERGDSAVYLCASSLQGTAKAFFGQGTRLTVV.

V usage is TRBV5-8 and J usage is TRBJ2-7, with unresolved D. The CDR3 contains 14 residues. Trimming cost V 2 bases and J 3 bases, with 12 bases left between them. Germline values: CDR1 SGHTS, CDR2 YDEGEE. The CDR3 DNA sequence: TGTGCCAGCAGCTTTTCCGGCCAACTCTACGAGCAGTACTTC. Amino acid sequence: CASSFSGQLYEQYF. The full variable domain, in which reference TRBV5-8 and TRBJ2-7 provide the parts outside the CDR3, is EAGVTQSPTHLIKTRGQQATLRCSPISGHTSVYWYQQALGLGLQFLLWYDEGEERNRGNFPPRFSGRQFPNYSSELNVNALELEDSALYLCASSFSGQLYEQYFGPGTRLTVT.

The rearrangement joins TRBV7-3 to TRBJ2-3; TRBD2 is a possible D gene (6 bases). The V gene's germline CDR1 is SGHTA and CDR2 FQGTGA. Trimming took off 5 bases at V and 1 base at J, with 10 bases between the two ends. There are 14 residues in the CDR3. The CDR3 loop reads CASSQPGGTDTQYF. The DNA of the CDR3 is TGTGCCAGCAGCCAACCGGGGGGCACAGATACGCAGTATTTT.

This chain links TRBV30 with TRBJ1-2, with a possible D match to TRBD1 (6 bases). Per the germline V gene, CDR1 is GTSNPN and CDR2 is SVGIG (reference sequence). CDR3 length: 14 amino acids. Trimming cost V 4 bases and J 4 bases, with 16 bases left between them. CDR3 loop: CAWNLGTPFYGYTF. In DNA, the CDR3 is TGTGCCTGGAATCTCGGGACACCCTTCTATGGCTACACCTTC.

This sequence joins TRBV6-5 and TRBJ1-5; D call uncertain. Between the trimmed V and J ends, which lost 7 bases and 6 bases, there was a span of 19 bases. In germline, CDR1 is MNHEY, CDR2 SVGAGI. The length of the CDR3 is 15 residues. CDR3 residues: CASKSSNLIGQPQHF. Here the CDR3 DNA reads TGTGCCAGCAAGTCGTCAAACCTAATCGGTCAGCCCCAGCATTTT.

This rearrangement joins TRBV6-5 to TRBJ1-1, with D unresolved. Germline CDR1 MNHEY, CDR2 SVGAGI. The CDR3 is 16 residues long. Trimming pared 0 bases from V and 5 bases from J, leaving 16 bases between. The CDR3 coding sequence is TGTGCCAGCAGTTACTCCCAGATAGGTGGATCTACTGAAGCTTTCTTT. This translates into CASSYSQIGGSTEAFF.

This chain links TRBV12-5 with TRBJ1-1, with D unclear. The V gene's germline CDR1 is LGHNT and CDR2 FRNRAP. The V end lost 0 bases, the J end lost 1 base, and 9 bases lay between the germline ends. The CDR3 is 15 residues long. The CDR3 is CASGLVRWANTEAFF. The CDR3 region has the DNA TGTGCTAGTGGTTTGGTAAGGTGGGCGAACACTGAAGCTTTCTTT. The whole variable domain, filled in from reference TRBV12-5 and TRBJ1-1, reads DARVTQTPRHKVTEMGQEVTMRCQPILGHNTVFWYRQTMMQGLELLAYFRNRAPLDDSGMPKDRFSAEMPDATLATLKIQPSEPRDSAVYFCASGLVRWANTEAFFGQGTRLTVV.

The chain couples TRBV6-6 to TRBJ1-5, with 7 bases aligning to TRBD1. CDR3 size: 13 residues. V lost 4 bases and J lost 7; bases outside the gene matches: 4. The V gene's germline CDR1 is MNHNY and CDR2 SVGAGI (reference sequence). CDR3 DNA sequence: TGTGCCAGCAGTTTCGGACAGGAGCAGCCCCAGCATTTT. This translates into CASSFGQEQPQHF.

The chain joins TRBV5-1 to TRBJ1-2; D is undetermined. The CDR3 has 14 residues. Trimming cost V 0 bases and J 0 bases, with 6 bases left between them. Germline V CDR1 and CDR2: SGHRS, YFSETQ. CDR3 nucleotides: TGCGCCAGCAGCTTGGACAGAGCTAACTATGGCTACACCTTC. This gives the protein CASSLDRANYGYTF.

This clone was seen a handful of times. J is TRBJ2-2 and V is TRBV9; D is possibly TRBD1 (5 bases). V was cut by 3 bases and J by 4 bases, with 10 bases left in between. The germline V gene encodes CDR1 SGDLS and CDR2 YYNGEE. The CDR3 totals 14 residues. This CDR3 is CASSGQSTTGELFF. In DNA form, the CDR3 reads TGTGCCAGCAGCGGACAGTCGACCACCGGGGAGCTGTTTTTT.